This paragraph reports one T cell receptor beta chain. The CDR3 contains 11 residues. Looked up from germline, CDR1 is LGHDT and CDR2 is YNNKEL (reference sequence). Between the trimmed V and J ends, which lost 1 base and 7 bases, there was a span of 4 bases. This entry comes from a study of blood T cell repertoires in COVID-19. Across the whole study: Samples came from the United States, Italy and Spain, spanning acute and convalescent COVID-19. Nucleic acid was either cDNA or gDNA, and it came from T cells, B-cell-depleted T cells, or PBMCs.

Source study methods: Scientists estimated how many nucleated cells there were by amplifying reference gene primers. Profiling relied on immunoSEQ multiplex PCR, and the TCRdb table lists in-frame clones only, not all of them. V and J calls and clone size are as listed in that table; D and trimming were resolved from the DNA. The sample lists 250,000 to 300,000 clones, 75% to 90% occurring once. Sequencing input: peripheral blood. V and J are TRBV3-1 (or the pseudogene TRBV3-2) and TRBJ1-2; D is unresolved. This TCR derives from a woman aged 45-65 years who had recovered from COVID-19. For the CDR3, the DNA is TGTGCCAGCAGCCAAGGGAGTGGCTACACCTTC. Its protein product is CASSQGSGYTF.